This T cell receptor beta chain was found in a study of CD8 T cells in ankylosing spondylitis. Preparation of TCR beta libraries was done by quantitative 5'-RACE with molecular barcodes. Using its own MiXCR run on the 5' RACE reads, TCRdb lists one record per CDR3 protein. The table has roughly 670,000 distinct CDR3 sequences, under 20% seen once. The V gene lost 4 bases and the J gene lost 3 bases, with 20 bases spanning the gap. The CDR3 is 16 amino acids. Per the germline V gene, CDR1 is SGHRS and CDR2 is YFSETQ. In its sample, this clonotype was seen a few times. Antigen specificity is unknown. Regarding the study as a whole: Clones linked to disease were reported to show significant enrichment in matched ankylosing spondylitis synovial fluid. Earlier work had already found some motif variants in reactive arthritis synovial fluid and blood. What appeared characteristic of ankylosing spondylitis blood was a TCR beta motif of eight highly homologous variants.

The gene calls are TRBV5-1 and TRBJ2-7, with unresolved D. This clonotype was sampled from a male donor with ankylosing spondylitis. Sequenced material: blood, either unsorted or a sorted T cell fraction (not recorded which). The CDR3 nucleotides read TGCGCCAGCAGCCCGGGCCCCCTTGAGTATATCTACGAGCAGTACTTC. Translating gives CASSPGPLEYIYEQYF.